The 10 T cell receptor beta chains below were found in one sample sequenced in a study of early T cells in non-severe SARS-CoV-2 infection. TCRdb fed the 5' RACE reads into MiXCR, producing one record per CDR3 protein. This sample carries about 110,000 distinct CDR3 sequences, about 12% of them seen once, and the ten largest clones take less than 3.5%. The source material was whole blood. These TCRs come from an adult who was a healthcare worker with PCR-confirmed SARS-CoV-2 infection or an uninfected control (not recorded which).

In its sample, this clonotype was seen a few times. The J gene is TRBJ1-1, the V gene TRBV15; 8 bases line up with TRBD1. Unmatched junction bases numbered 5, after V lost 4 bases and J lost 7 bases. The CDR3 sequence is 13 residues long. Germline assignment: CDR1 LNHNV and CDR2 YYDKDF (reference sequence). DNA for the CDR3: TGTGCCACCAGCAAGGACAGGGTGAATGAAGCTTTCTTT. Its translation is CATSKDRVNEAFF.

This clonotype was counted a few times. The gene calls are TRBV6-5 and TRBJ2-2; 7 bases agree with TRBD1. The CDR3 covers 14 residues. Germline values: CDR1 MNHEY, CDR2 SVGAGI. V was clipped by 6 bases and J by 6 bases; unmatched bases: 7. In DNA, the CDR3 is TGTGCCAGCAGCCCACAGGGGTTGCCCGGGGAGCTGTTTTTT. It codes for CASSPQGLPGELFF.

This clonotype was seen repeatedly, ten times or more. The V call is TRBV11-3, the J call TRBJ2-1; 8 bases line up with TRBD2. Germline CDR1 is SGHNT and CDR2 is YENEEA. The CDR3 extends over 18 amino acids. The ends lost 4 bases at V and 6 bases at J; junction bases unmatched: 17. The chain's CDR3 is CASSSTLLAEGGRNEQFF. The CDR3 DNA follows: TGTGCCAGCAGCTCAACCCTACTAGCGGAAGGAGGGCGCAATGAGCAGTTCTTC.

This clonotype was seen only a few times. The chain joins TRBV7-9 to TRBJ1-1; 8 bases agree with TRBD1. The V and J ends lost 1 base and 7 bases, in that order; junction bases with no gene match: 8. Germline V gene sequence: CDR1 SEHNR, CDR2 FQNEAQ (reference sequence). This CDR3 contains 15 residues. In DNA, the CDR3 is TGTGCCAGCAGCTTAGGCCCAGGGGGCGCAGGTGAAGCTTTCTTT. Its translation: CASSLGPGGAGEAFF.

Many counts were recorded for this clonotype. The chain has TRBV5-1 and TRBJ2-1; D unclear. V lost 0 bases and J lost 9, with 4 bases in between. Germline values: CDR1 SGHRS, CDR2 YFSETQ. This CDR3 contains 11 residues. CDR3: CASSLEREQFF. The DNA for the CDR3 is TGCGCCAGCAGCTTGGAGCGTGAGCAGTTCTTC.

The chain combines TRBV29-1 with TRBJ2-3, with 10 nucleotides matching TRBD1. This CDR3 has 14 residues. Germline V CDR1 and CDR2: SQVTM, ANQGSEA. Germline trimming cut 6 bases from V and 1 base from J; bases unmatched to any gene: 4. DNA for the CDR3: TGCAGCGTCGACAGGGGGCGAGGCACAGATACGCAGTATTTT. Amino acid sequence: CSVDRGRGTDTQYF.

CDR3 loop: CASTKGDSSYEQYF. Here the CDR3 DNA reads TGTGCCAGCACCAAAGGGGACAGCTCCTACGAGCAGTACTTC. The chain combines TRBV6-6 with TRBJ2-7; 7 bases are shared with TRBD1. CDR1 is MNHNY and CDR2 is SVGAGI in the germline V gene (reference sequence). Trimming took 7 bases from V and 0 from J; bases not matched to a gene: 6. The CDR3 totals 14 residues.

This clonotype was detected ten times or more. The chain couples TRBV20-1 to TRBJ2-1; D is perhaps TRBD1 (6 bases). The CDR3 runs 13 residues. The V and J ends lost 1 base and 3 bases respectively, with 7 bases between them. Germline V CDR1 and CDR2: DFQATT, SNEGSKA (reference sequence). The CDR3 DNA reads TGCAGTGCTAGAGGACAGGTCTACAATGAGCAGTTCTTC. Protein product: CSARGQVYNEQFF.

This clonotype was detected a few times. This chain connects TRBV19 to TRBJ2-2; TRBD1 is a possible D gene (6 bases). V gave up 5 bases and J gave up 3 bases, with 16 bases separating them. The CDR3 is made up of 16 amino acids. Germline V CDR1 and CDR2: LNHDA, SQIVND (reference sequence). CDR3 sequence reads: CASSLNPGTYTGELFF. Here the CDR3 DNA reads TGTGCCAGTAGTCTCAACCCCGGGACATACACCGGGGAGCTGTTTTTT.

The rearrangement uses TRBV5-6 and TRBJ1-5, with a weak D call TRBD1 (6 bases). With 5 bases removed from V and 7 bases from J, the gap between germline ends came to 19 bases. The CDR3 runs to 15 residues. In germline, CDR1 is SGHDT, CDR2 YYEEEE. The CDR3 region has the DNA TGTGCCAGCAGTACCACGGACAGTTTAACGCAGCCCCAGCATTTT. Translation: CASSTTDSLTQPQHF.